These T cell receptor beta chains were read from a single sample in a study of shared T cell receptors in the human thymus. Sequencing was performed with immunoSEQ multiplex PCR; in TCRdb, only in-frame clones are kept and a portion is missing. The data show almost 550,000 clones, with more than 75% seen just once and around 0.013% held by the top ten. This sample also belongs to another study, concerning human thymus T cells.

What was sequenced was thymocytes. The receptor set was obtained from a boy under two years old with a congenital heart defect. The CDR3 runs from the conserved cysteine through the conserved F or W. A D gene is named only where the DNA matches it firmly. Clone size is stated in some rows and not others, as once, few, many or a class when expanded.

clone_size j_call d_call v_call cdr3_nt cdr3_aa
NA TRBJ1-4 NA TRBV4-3 TGCGCCAGCAGCCAAGTCCCCGACATCTCCGAAAAACTGTTTTTT CASSQVPDISEKLFF
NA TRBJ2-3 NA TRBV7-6 TGTGCCAGCAGCCCCTCGGCGAGGAATACGGGCACAGATACGCAGTATTTT CASSPSARNTGTDTQYF
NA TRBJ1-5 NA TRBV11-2 TGTGCCAGCAGCTTAGTAGGGGGCAATCAGCCCCAGCATTTT CASSLVGGNQPQHF
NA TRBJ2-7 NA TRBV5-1 TGCGCCAGCAGCTTGGTTTTCAGCTCCTACGAGCAGTACTTC CASSLVFSSYEQYF
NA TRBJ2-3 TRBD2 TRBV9 TGTGCCAGCAGCTCCCGACTAGCCTCCACAGATACGCAGTATTTT CASSSRLASTDTQYF
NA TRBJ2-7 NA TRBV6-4 TGTGCCAGCAGTGAAGAAGGAGCACCGAGATACGAGCAGTACTTC CASSEEGAPRYEQYF
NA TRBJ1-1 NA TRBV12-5 TGTGCTAGTGGCCGGACTAGGGGCAGCGAAGCTTTCTTT CASGRTRGSEAFF
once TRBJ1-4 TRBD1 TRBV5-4 TGTGCCAGCAGCTCACAGGGGGCCGCTAATGAAAAACTGTTTTTT CASSSQGAANEKLFF
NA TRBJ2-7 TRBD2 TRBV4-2 TGTGCCAGCAGCCAAGATTCTAGCGGGAACTCCTACGAGCAGTACTTC CASSQDSSGNSYEQYF
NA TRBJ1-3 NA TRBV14 TGTGCCAGCAGCCAAGCGACCGGGACTGATACCTCTGGAAACACCATATATTTT CASSQATGTDTSGNTIYF
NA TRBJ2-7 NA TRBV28 TGTGCCAGCATGGACAGCCCTAGGGACGAGCAGTACTTC CASMDSPRDEQYF
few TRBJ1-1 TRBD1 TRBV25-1 TGTGCCAGCAGTGAATGGACAGGACCGAACACTGAAGCTTTCTTT CASSEWTGPNTEAFF
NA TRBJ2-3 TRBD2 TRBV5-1 TGCGCCAGCAGCTCCCGGGTTGGCGGGAGCGGCCCCCCGCACACAGATACGCAGTATTTT CASSSRVGGSGPPHTDTQYF
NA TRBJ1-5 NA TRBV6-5 TGTGCCAGCAGTTACTCGAGGCCAGCAAATCAGCCCCAGCATTTT CASSYSRPANQPQHF
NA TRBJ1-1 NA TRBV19 TGTGCCAGTAGTATCCCCCATCTGAACACTGAAGCTTTCTTT CASSIPHLNTEAFF
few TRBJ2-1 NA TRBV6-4 TGTGCCCCCGCTGGGGCGAGCTCCTACAATGAGCAGTTCTTC CAPAGASSYNEQFF
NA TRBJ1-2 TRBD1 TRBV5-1 TGCGCCAGCAGTTCTGGACAGGGGCCGTTCTATGGCTACACCTTC CASSSGQGPFYGYTF
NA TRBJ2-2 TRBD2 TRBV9 TGTGCCAGCGCGCTGGACGGCAACCACAAGCGGGGGGGCGGGGAGCTGTTTTTT CASALDGNHKRGGGELFF
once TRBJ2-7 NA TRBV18 TGTGCCAGCTCACCGGTACGCGGCGAGCAGTACTTC CASSPVRGEQYF
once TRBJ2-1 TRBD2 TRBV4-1 TGCGCCAGCAGCCAAGATAAGGAGCTAGCGGGATGGGGGAGCGGCGAGCAGTTCTTC CASSQDKELAGWGSGEQFF
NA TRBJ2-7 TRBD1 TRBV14 TGTGCCAGCAGCCAAGGCGACAGGGGGCCCCAGAGCTACGAGCAGTACTTC CASSQGDRGPQSYEQYF
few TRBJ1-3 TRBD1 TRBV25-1 TGTGCCAGCAGTGGGCCCGGGACAGGGGCAGGAAACACCATATATTTT CASSGPGTGAGNTIYF
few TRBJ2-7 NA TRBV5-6 TGTGCCAGCAGCCTGGGCCCGGGGGAATACGAGCAGTACTTC CASSLGPGEYEQYF
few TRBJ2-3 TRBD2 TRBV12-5 TGTGCTAGTAGGCGGGGAGCGGGGGCGAGTAGCACAGATACGCAGTATTTT CASRRGAGASSTDTQYF
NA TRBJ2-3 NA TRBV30 TGTGCCTGGAAGGACAGGGGACTACTAGCGGGTCTTCCCGATACGCAGTATTTT CAWKDRGLLAGLPDTQYF
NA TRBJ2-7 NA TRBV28 TGTGCCAGCAGTCCCGAGGACTACTACCGGGAGCAGTACTTC CASSPEDYYREQYF
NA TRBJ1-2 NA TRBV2 TGTGCCAGCAGTGGATACGAGACAGGCTATGGCTACACCTTC CASSGYETGYGYTF
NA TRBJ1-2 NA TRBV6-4 TGTGCCAGCAGTGACTCTAGAAATCCTAACTATGGCTACACCTTC CASSDSRNPNYGYTF
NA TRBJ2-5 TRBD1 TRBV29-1 TGCAGCGGACGACAGGGGGCTTCCGGGACCCAGTACTTC CSGRQGASGTQYF
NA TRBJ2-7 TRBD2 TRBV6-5 TGTGCCAGCAGCTCTAGCGGGAGTCGGTACGAGCAGTACTTC CASSSSGSRYEQYF
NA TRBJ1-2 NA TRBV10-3 TGTGCCGCCCGGGACTATGGCTACACCTTC CAARDYGYTF
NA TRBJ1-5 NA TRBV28 TGTGCCAGCAGGAGACAGGCCCCCCAGCCCCAGCATTTT CASRRQAPQPQHF
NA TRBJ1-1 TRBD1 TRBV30 TGTGCCTGGAGTACCGGGACAGGGGGTACCACTGAAGCTTTCTTT CAWSTGTGGTTEAFF
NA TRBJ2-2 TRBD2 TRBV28 TGTGCCAGCAGGACGGGATCACTAGCGGCCAGAACCGGGGAGCTGTTTTTT CASRTGSLAARTGELFF
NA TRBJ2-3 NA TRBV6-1 TGTGCCAGCAGTGAAGGAGGAACTAGCACAGATACGCAGTATTTT CASSEGGTSTDTQYF
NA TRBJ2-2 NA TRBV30 TGTGCCTGGAGTGTACGTGGGGGGGCCCCGGACACCGGGGAGCTGTTTTTT CAWSVRGGAPDTGELFF
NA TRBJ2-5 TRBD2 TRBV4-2 TGTGCCAGCAGCCACTACCCCGGGACTAGCAGGCTCCGGAGGCGTCAAGAGACCCAGTACTTC CASSHYPGTSRLRRRQETQYF
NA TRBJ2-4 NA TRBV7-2 TGTGCCAGCAGCTTAGATCAGGGGGGCAAAAACATTCAGTACTTC CASSLDQGGKNIQYF
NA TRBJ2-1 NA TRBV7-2 TGTGCCAGCAGCCACCCGGGCGGGACCGTATACAATGAGCAGTTCTTC CASSHPGGTVYNEQFF
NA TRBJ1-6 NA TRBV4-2 TGTGCCAGTAATAATTCACCCCTCCACTTT CASNNSPLHF
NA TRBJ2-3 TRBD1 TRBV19 TGTGCCAGTAGTAGGGACAGGGGGCGGGAGAACACAGATACGCAGTATTTT CASSRDRGRENTDTQYF
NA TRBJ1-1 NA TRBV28 TGTGCCAGCAGTAGGGGGAGGGCGGTGAACACTGAAGCTTTCTTT CASSRGRAVNTEAFF
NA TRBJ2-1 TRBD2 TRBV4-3 TGCGCCAGCAGCCAAGATTTCGCTAGCGGGAGGGCCCCGATCTACAATGAGCAGTTCTTC CASSQDFASGRAPIYNEQFF
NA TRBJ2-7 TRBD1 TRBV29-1 TGCAGCGTCCCAGGGGGAACAGGAGGCTCCGAGCAGTACTTC CSVPGGTGGSEQYF
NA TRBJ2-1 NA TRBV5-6 TGTGCCAGCAGCTTGGCGGGTATAACTAGTCTCAATGAGCAGTTCTTC CASSLAGITSLNEQFF
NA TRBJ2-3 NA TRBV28 TGTGCCAGCAGTTCTCCCTCCGGACTTGCGGGCCAACTTTGCACAGATACGCAGTATTTT CASSSPSGLAGQLCTDTQYF
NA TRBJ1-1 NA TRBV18 TGTGCCAGCTCACCGGGGGGGGCCCGGAACACGGACACTGAAGCTTTCTTT CASSPGGARNTDTEAFF
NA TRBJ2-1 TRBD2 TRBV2 TGTGCCAGCAGTGAAATCTCTAGACTAGCGGGAGTCTATGAGCAGTTCTTC CASSEISRLAGVYEQFF
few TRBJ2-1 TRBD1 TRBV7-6 TGTGCCAGCAGCGGGGACAGGAAGGGCGACAATGAGCAGTTCTTC CASSGDRKGDNEQFF
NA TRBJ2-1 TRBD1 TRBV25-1 TGTGCCAGCAGTGAATACGTCCGGGACAGGCCGTTCTTC CASSEYVRDRPFF